This TCR beta chain stems from a study of a mutant IDH1 vaccine in newly diagnosed glioma. Study details: Either 4-6 weeks after radiotherapy alone or alongside temozolomide, vaccination was begun. Males made up about 62% and females about 40% of treated patients, whose mean age was roughly 40 years.

Stated time point: week 23, last vaccination. Every vaccination contained 300 ug of the mutant IDH1 20-mer peptide and was paired with topical imiquimod. This table comes from immunoSEQ multiplex PCR, and its TCRdb copy is limited to in-frame clones, with some not included. The repertoire holds 60,000 or so clones, with about 81% as singletons. This clone was counted a few times. The antigen is unknown. Source: PBMCs, taken from a glioma patient whose treatment included an IDH1 peptide vaccine. This receptor was obtained from a woman in her thirties or forties with glioma. Some clones in this sample may be carry-over from other donors' samples.

The CDR3, as DNA: TGTGCCAGCAGTCCAGACTACTCTACTGAAGCTTTCTTT. This sequence encodes CASSPDYSTEAFF. V is TRBV7-3 and J is TRBJ1-1, with D uncertain. This CDR3 contains 13 residues. CDR1 is SGHTA and CDR2 is FQGTGA in the germline V gene. V lost 6 bases to trimming and J lost 5 bases, with 13 bases between them. The variable domain in full, with the rest retrieved from reference TRBV7-3 and TRBJ1-1, is GAGVSQTPSNKVTEKGKYVELRCDPISGHTALYWYRQSLGQGPEFLIYFQGTGAADDSGLPNDRFFAVRPEGSVSTLKIQRTERGDSAVYLCASSPDYSTEAFFGQGTRLTVV.